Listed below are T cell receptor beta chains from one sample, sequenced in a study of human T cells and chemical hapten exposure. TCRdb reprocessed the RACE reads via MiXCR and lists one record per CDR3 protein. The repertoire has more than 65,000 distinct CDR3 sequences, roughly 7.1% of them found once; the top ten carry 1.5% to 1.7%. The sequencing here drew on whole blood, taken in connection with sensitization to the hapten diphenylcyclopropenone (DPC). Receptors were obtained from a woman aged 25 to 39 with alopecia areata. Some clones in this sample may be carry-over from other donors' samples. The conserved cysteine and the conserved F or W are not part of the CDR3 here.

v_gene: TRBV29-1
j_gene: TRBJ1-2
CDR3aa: SVQGQGTYRYT

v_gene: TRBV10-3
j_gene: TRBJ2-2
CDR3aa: AISGRQGSLDTGELF

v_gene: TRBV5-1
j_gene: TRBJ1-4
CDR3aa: ASSLGIGEKLF

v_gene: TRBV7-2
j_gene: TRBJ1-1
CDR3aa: ASSKEWITEAF

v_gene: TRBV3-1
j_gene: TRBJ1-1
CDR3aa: ASSQSANTEAF

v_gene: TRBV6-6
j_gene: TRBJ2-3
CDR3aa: ASSRSGGGADTQY

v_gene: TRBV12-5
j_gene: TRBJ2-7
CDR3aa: ASGLTPREQY

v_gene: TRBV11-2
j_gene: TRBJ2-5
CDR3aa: ASSLTTQETQY

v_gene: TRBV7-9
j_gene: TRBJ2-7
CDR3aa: ASSQTLGVGGQY

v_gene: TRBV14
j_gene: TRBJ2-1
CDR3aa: ASSAGNYNEQF

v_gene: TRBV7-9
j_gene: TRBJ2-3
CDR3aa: ASSLGLDPDTQY

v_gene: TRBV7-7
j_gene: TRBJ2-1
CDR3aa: ASSLAGGLYNEQF

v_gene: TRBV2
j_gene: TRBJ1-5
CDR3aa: ASSFGQGRYQPQH

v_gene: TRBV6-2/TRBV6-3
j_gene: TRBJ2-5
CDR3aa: ASSSRAQETQY

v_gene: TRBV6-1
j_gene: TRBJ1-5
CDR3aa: ASSENRGEGNQPQH

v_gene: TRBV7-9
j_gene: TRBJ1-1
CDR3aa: ASSLGTGGWNTEAF

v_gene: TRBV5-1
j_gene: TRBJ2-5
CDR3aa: ASSLGRGQKETQY

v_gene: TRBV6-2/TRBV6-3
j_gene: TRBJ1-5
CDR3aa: ASSPIDRGSQPQH

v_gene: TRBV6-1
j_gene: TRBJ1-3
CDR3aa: ASSHTGDSGNTIY

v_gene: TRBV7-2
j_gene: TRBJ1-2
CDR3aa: ASSWRDLVGSGYT

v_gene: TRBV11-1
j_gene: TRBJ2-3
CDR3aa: ASSLWAGEKDTQY

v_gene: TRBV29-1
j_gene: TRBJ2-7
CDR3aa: SAQGRRDGEQY

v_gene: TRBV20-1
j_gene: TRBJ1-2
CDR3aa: SARGADYGYT

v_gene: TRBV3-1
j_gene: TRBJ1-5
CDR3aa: ASSQEGNQPQH

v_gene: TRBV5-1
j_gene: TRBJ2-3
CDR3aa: ASRKAGGLLVSTDTQY

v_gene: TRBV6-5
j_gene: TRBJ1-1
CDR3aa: ASSYRPGQGGKNTEAF

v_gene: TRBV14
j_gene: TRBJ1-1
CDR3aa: ASSQEYLLNTEAF

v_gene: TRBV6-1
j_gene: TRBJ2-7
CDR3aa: ASRSGTGRYEQY

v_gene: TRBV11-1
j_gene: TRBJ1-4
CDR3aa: ASSSTGMIGEKLF

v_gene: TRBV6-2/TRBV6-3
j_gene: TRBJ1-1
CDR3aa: ASRFHDRDLAEAF

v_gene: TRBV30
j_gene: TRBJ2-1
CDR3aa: AWTQGRNEQF

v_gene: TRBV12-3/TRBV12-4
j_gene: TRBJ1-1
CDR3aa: ASSRRNMNTEAF

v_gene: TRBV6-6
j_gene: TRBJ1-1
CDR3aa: ASSEMNTEAF

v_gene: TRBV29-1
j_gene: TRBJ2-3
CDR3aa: SVEGGSGSADTQY

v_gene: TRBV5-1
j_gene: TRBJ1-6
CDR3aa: ASSLPGGSPLH

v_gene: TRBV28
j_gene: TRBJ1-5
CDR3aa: ASSFPGQPQH

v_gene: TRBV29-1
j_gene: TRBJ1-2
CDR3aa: SGGDFYGYT

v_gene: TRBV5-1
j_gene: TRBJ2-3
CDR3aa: ATAQGPGSTDTQY

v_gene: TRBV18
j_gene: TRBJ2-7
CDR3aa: ASSPANGAYEQY

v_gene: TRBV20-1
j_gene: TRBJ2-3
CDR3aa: SARGPPSGRGGGTDTQY

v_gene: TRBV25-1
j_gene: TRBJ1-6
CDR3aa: ASSPYGTLNSPLH

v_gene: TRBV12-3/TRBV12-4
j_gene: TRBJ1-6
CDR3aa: ASSLWGPNSPLH

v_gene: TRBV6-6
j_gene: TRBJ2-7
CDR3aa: ASGIRAFPDEQY

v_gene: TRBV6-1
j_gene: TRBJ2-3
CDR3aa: ASSEDRGGTDTQY

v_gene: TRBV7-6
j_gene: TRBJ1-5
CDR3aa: ASSQTGARNQPQH

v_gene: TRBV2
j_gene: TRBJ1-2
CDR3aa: ASSRTGTNYGYT

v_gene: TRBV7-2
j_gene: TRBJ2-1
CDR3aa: AIQNGGLYNEQF

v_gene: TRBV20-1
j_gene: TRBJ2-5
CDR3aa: SARDRTEYPQETQY

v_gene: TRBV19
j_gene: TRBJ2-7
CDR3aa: ASSEQGQGPYEQY

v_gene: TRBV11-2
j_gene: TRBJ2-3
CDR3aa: ASSLGPGQGMDTQY

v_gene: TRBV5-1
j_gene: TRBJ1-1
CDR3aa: ASSLVFGNTEAF

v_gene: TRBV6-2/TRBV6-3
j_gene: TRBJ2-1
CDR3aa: ASSLTGGVGNEQF

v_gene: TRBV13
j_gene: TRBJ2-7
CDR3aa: ASSLGIRAHEQY

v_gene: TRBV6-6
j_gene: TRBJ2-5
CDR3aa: ASSLYSGQGAQGLLQETQY

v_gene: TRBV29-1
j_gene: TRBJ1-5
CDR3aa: SVWTGWNQPQH

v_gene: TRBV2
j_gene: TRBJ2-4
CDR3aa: ASKPGHPQGDIQY

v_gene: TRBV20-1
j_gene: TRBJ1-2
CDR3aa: SALTGGDGYT

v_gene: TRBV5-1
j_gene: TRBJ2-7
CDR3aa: ASSLAGGSAYEQY

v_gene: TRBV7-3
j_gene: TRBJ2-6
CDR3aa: ASSLRAGRNSGANVLT

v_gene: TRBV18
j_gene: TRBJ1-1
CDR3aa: ASSAQGITGNTEAF